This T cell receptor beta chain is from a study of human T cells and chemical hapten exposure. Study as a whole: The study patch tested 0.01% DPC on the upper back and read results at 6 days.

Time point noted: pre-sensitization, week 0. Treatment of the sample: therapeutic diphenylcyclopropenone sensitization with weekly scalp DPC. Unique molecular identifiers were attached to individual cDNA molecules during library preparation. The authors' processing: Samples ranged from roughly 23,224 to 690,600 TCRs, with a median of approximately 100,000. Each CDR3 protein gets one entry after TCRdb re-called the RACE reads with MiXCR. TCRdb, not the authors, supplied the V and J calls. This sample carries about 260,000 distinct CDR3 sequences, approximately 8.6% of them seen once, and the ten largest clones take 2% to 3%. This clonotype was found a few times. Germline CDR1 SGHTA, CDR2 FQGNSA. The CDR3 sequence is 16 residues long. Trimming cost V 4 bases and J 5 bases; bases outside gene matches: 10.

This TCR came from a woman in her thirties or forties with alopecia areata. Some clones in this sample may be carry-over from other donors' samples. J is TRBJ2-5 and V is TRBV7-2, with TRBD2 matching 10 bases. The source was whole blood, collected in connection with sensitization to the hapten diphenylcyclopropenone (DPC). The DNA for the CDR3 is TGTGCCAGCAGCTCCACCCCACTAGCGGGATCGGAGACCCAGTACTTC. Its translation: CASSSTPLAGSETQYF.